This T cell receptor (beta chain) was obtained from a study of memory CD4+ T cells and cytomegalovirus serostatus. Study information: Donors were healthy Belgian adults, some 10 CMV seropositive and around 23 seronegative.

The sort gate was single viable CD3+CD4+CD8-CD45RO+ cells for memory CD4+ T cells. As originally analysed: After removing out-of-frame reads, approximately 2 million distinct TCRbeta sequences remained. Generated by immunoSEQ multiplex PCR, the TCRdb table keeps only in-frame clones and is missing some. D and trimming come from the DNA, and the V and J calls and clone size come from that table. Here the sample spans about 82,000 clones, around 80% being singletons. This CDR3 has 15 amino acids. Germline-derived CDR1 and CDR2 are LGHNT and FRNRAP. The germline V and J ends were trimmed by 7 bases and 0 bases, with 12 bases remaining between them.

The clonotype was recovered from an adult in good health and CMV-seronegative. The sample taken for sequencing was memory CD4+ T cells from blood. The chain carries TRBV12-5 and TRBJ2-2; no reliable D call. The CDR3 DNA reads TGTGCTAGTGCCCCCCGCGGACCGAACACCGGGGAGCTGTTTTTT. Translated, it gives CASAPRGPNTGELFF.